The 19 T cell receptor beta chains listed next were all sequenced from one sample in a study of blood T cells in healthy people across ages. Combining a sample-barcoded 5' primer with a J-beta primer mix, a second PCR ran for 7 to 11 cycles. TCRdb called the 5' RACE reads again in MiXCR, with one record for every CDR3 protein. The table shows approximately 680,000 distinct CDR3 sequences, with roughly 32% occurring only once. The sequenced sample consisted of blood. All receptors derive from a woman of 80 years or more in good health.

The chain employs TRBV7-2 and TRBJ2-7; 12 positions match TRBD1. Germline CDR1 SGHTA, CDR2 FQGNSA. The CDR3 length is 15 residues. V shed 5 bases, J shed 5 bases, and the junction held 7 bases outside the gene matches. DNA of the CDR3: TGTGCCAGCAGCAATGAGGGGACAGGGGGCGACGAGCAGTACTTC. Encoded protein: CASSNEGTGGDEQYF.

As for this clonotype: This could be a read error, since a much larger clone is one nucleotide away. The V gene is TRBV20-1, the J gene TRBJ2-1; 10 bases fit TRBD2. The J call may be incorrect, as the DNA end agrees better with TRBJ2-7. Germline-derived CDR1 and CDR2 are DFQATT and SNEGSKA (reference sequence). This CDR3 contains 14 residues. The CDR3 sequence is CSARTAGGNNEQYF. CDR3 nucleotides: TGCAGTGCTAGAACAGCGGGGGGGAACAATGAGCAGTACTTC.

This chain uses TRBV12-3 or TRBV12-4 with TRBJ2-7; D gene uncertain. The CDR3 is 12 amino acids. Trimming cost V 3 bases and J 4 bases, with 7 bases left between them. The CDR3 loop reads CASSFPGYEQYF. The CDR3 nucleotides read TGTGCCAGCAGTTTTCCGGGTTACGAGCAGTACTTC.

This clonotype was counted ten times or more. The rearrangement links TRBV4-2 to TRBJ2-5, with 7 bases that match TRBD1. The CDR3 extends over 14 amino acids. The germline gives CDR1 LGHNA, CDR2 YNFKEQ. The V segment lost 1 base and the J segment 7 bases; nucleotides outside the gene matches: 6. CDR3 in amino acids: CASSQAGTAPTQYF. The CDR3 DNA sequence: TGTGCCAGCAGCCAAGCCGGGACAGCCCCGACCCAGTACTTC.

This clonotype was seen ten or more times. The chain combines TRBV6-2 or TRBV6-3 with TRBJ2-7; D not resolved. The V and J ends lost 5 bases and 3 bases respectively, with 8 bases between them. Germline V CDR1 and CDR2: MNHEY, SVGEGT. This CDR3 has 12 residues. CDR3 nucleotides: TGTGCCAGCAGTCAACAGAACTACGAGCAGTACTTC. Translating it yields CASSQQNYEQYF.

Ten or more counts support this clonotype. The V and J genes are TRBV12-3 or TRBV12-4 and TRBJ2-7, with D perhaps TRBD2 (6 bases). Deletions cut 4 bases from V and 0 bases from J, with 22 bases between. This CDR3 is built from 18 residues. The CDR3 DNA reads as TGTGCCAGCAGTTCCCCACTACATACCGGGACTTACTCCTACGAGCAGTACTTC. Translated, it gives CASSSPLHTGTYSYEQYF.

The genes are TRBV9 and TRBJ2-7; a weak D match, TRBD2 (5 bases). The germline V gene has CDR1 SGDLS and CDR2 YYNGEE. The V end was cut by 5 bases, the J end by 0 bases, with 21 bases between. This CDR3 has 17 residues. CDR3 loop: CASSYSPAGGRSYEQYF. Written as DNA, the CDR3 is TGTGCCAGCAGTTACTCCCCCGCGGGCGGGCGCTCCTACGAGCAGTACTTC.

This clonotype was found many times. The genes are TRBV27 and TRBJ2-7; D gene ambiguous. Trimming cost V 4 bases and J 0 bases, with 7 bases left between them. CDR3 length equals 13 residues. The germline CDR1 and CDR2 sequences are MNHEY and SMNVEV (reference sequence). CDR3 in amino acids: CASSSLNSYEQYF. CDR3 DNA: TGTGCCAGCAGTTCCCTGAACTCCTACGAGCAGTACTTC.

This clonotype was counted between two and nine times. V and J are TRBV7-9 and TRBJ1-1, with no clear D. The length of the CDR3 is 17 residues. Germline V CDR1 and CDR2: SEHNR, FQNEAQ (reference sequence). The V and J ends lost 0 bases and 1 base respectively, with 15 bases between them. The CDR3, as DNA: TGTGCCAGCAGCTTAGCGCCCCTCAAAAAGGGGAACACTGAAGCTTTCTTT. Its protein is CASSLAPLKKGNTEAFF.

In regard to this clonotype: At one boundary the junction diverges from the germline segment, which might be a read error. The chain recombines TRBV7-2 with TRBJ2-5; D gene unclear. This CDR3 has 13 residues. Germline CDR1 SGHTA, CDR2 FQGNSA. CDR3 amino acids: CASNLEQFSEQYF. The CDR3 nucleotides read TGTGCCAGCAACTTAGAGCAGTTTAGTGAGCAGTACTTC.

The rearrangement links TRBV6-6 to TRBJ2-2; 7 positions match TRBD1. CDR1 is MNHNY, CDR2 SVGAGI, per germline (reference sequence). J was trimmed by 4 bases and V by 8 bases; bases with no gene match: 7. This CDR3 spans 14 amino acids. This CDR3 reads CASRKDRSTGELFF. The CDR3 nucleotides read TGTGCCAGCCGGAAGGACAGGTCCACCGGGGAGCTGTTTTTT.

The table lists this clonotype with a count of one. The chain employs TRBV15 and TRBJ2-1, with a possible D match to TRBD2 (5 bases). Trimming shortened V by 0 bases and J by 4 bases, and 7 bases separated the two germline ends. Germline CDR1 is LNHNV and CDR2 is YYDKDF (reference sequence). The CDR3 contains 14 residues. The CDR3 loop reads CATSREAGYNEQFF. The CDR3 DNA follows: TGTGCCACCAGCAGAGAGGCGGGTTACAATGAGCAGTTCTTC.

This clonotype was seen just once. This chain joins TRBV20-1 and TRBJ2-3; 7 nucleotides agree with TRBD2. The V gene's germline CDR1 is DFQATT and CDR2 SNEGSKA (reference sequence). This CDR3 contains 14 residues. V shed 2 bases and J 6 bases; nucleotides not matched to a gene: 8. CDR3 sequence (DNA): TGCAGTGCTAGAAGCGGGATCGGCGGGGATACGCAGTATTTT. It translates to CSARSGIGGDTQYF.

For this clonotype: Since a much larger clone is just one base distant, this may be a read error. V is TRBV7-7 and J is TRBJ2-1; TRBD1 agrees at 9 bases. The last part of the DNA fits TRBJ2-7 better; the J call may be wrong. The CDR3 contains 16 residues. The germline V gene has CDR1 SSHAT and CDR2 FNYEAQ (reference sequence). Written as DNA, the CDR3 is TGTGCCAGCAGCTTAGCCGGGACAGGGCCCTACAATGAGCAGTACTTC. This sequence encodes CASSLAGTGPYNEQYF.

This clonotype was found many times. This rearrangement joins TRBV20-1 to TRBJ2-5; 8 bases align to TRBD1. The V and J ends lost 5 bases and 11 bases, in that order; junction bases with no gene match: 10. This CDR3 comprises 12 residues. CDR1 DFQATT and CDR2 SNEGSKA come from the germline V gene (reference sequence). The CDR3 protein is CSALRGRTPQYF. CDR3 coding DNA: TGCAGTGCTCTCAGGGGGCGGACTCCTCAGTACTTC.

This clonotype was recorded at least ten times. The gene calls are TRBV29-1 and TRBJ1-2, with D unresolved. This CDR3 has 13 residues. Germline V gene sequence: CDR1 SQVTM, CDR2 ANQGSEA. The ends were cut back, 2 bases at V and 5 bases at J, with 12 bases in the middle. The CDR3 nucleotides read TGCAGCGTTGAACGTCGGCTGGATTATGGCTACACCTTC. This encodes CSVERRLDYGYTF.

As concerns this clonotype: Being one base from a much bigger clone, this may be a read error. The chain links TRBV20-1 to TRBJ2-1; 8 bases are shared with TRBD2. This CDR3 is built from 16 residues. V was pared by 0 bases and J by 1 base, with 5 bases of the junction left unmatched. Germline loops: CDR1 DFQATT, CDR2 SNEGSKA (reference sequence). The CDR3 sequence: CSARDLGGESYNEQFF. Here the CDR3 DNA reads TGCAGTGCTAGAGATCTCGGGGGGGAGTCCTACAATGAGCAGTTCTTC.

This clonotype was observed a handful of times. The chain uses TRBV7-2 and TRBJ2-5, with TRBD2 identical over 10 bases. There are 13 residues in the CDR3. The ends lost 2 bases at V and 7 bases at J; junction bases unmatched: 1. Per germline, CDR1 SGHTA and CDR2 FQGNSA. The CDR3 sequence: CASSLKRGGTQYF. Here the CDR3 DNA reads TGTGCCAGCAGCTTAAAGCGGGGGGGGACCCAGTACTTC.

Written as DNA, the CDR3 is TGCAGCGTTGTCGTCCCTCCGAATGAGCAGTTCTTC. Its protein is CSVVVPPNEQFF. The chain combines TRBV29-1 with TRBJ2-1; D ambiguous. The CDR3 sequence is 12 residues long. From germline, CDR1 is SQVTM and CDR2 ANQGSEA. Trimming took off 4 bases at V and 7 bases at J, with 11 bases between the two ends.